Included here is one T cell receptor beta chain sequence, with context. In germline, CDR1 is MNHEY, CDR2 SVGAGI. V was clipped by 10 bases and J by 3 bases; unmatched bases: 5. The CDR3 loop spans 13 amino acids. In the original processing: How many nucleated cells were present was estimated from reference gene primer amplification. TCRdb's copy holds only in-frame clones and misses some; the assay was immunoSEQ multiplex PCR. D and trimming come from the DNA, and the V and J calls and clone size come from that table. The table includes fewer than 650,000 clones, 85% to 90% detected once. The sample belongs to a study of blood T cell repertoires in COVID-19.

The source material was peripheral blood. V gene TRBV6-5 combines with J gene TRBJ2-7; 11 nucleotides agree with TRBD1. The source is a woman aged 45 to 65 with COVID-19, enrolled during active disease. The CDR3 region has the DNA TGTGCCATCGCGGACAGGGGGCTCTACGAGCAGTACTTC. As protein: CAIADRGLYEQYF.